The rows below give T cell receptor beta chains drawn from one sample of a study of persistence of HIV-infected CD4 T cells. This table comes from immunoSEQ multiplex PCR, and its TCRdb copy is limited to in-frame clones, with some not included. The profile covers 30,000 to 45,000 clones, with roughly 80% appearing a single time and 1.6% taken by the ten largest. No antigen has been assigned to these receptors. The source was CD4+ T cells sorted from PBMCs after roughly 18-hour stimulation, collected from a patient who received antiretroviral therapy. These receptors all stem from an adult man with HIV who was CMV-seropositive. The CDR3 runs from the conserved cysteine through the conserved F or W. A D gene is named only where the DNA matches it firmly. Rows give clone size only sometimes, using once, few, many, or a class for an expanded clone.

CDR3: CAWSVQSAPNQPQHF
DNA: TGTGCCTGGAGTGTACAAAGCGCCCCAAATCAGCCCCAGCATTTT
J: TRBJ1-5
D: -
size: -
V: TRBV30

CDR3: CASSRPDEKLFF
DNA: TGCGCCAGCAGCCGGCCGGATGAAAAACTGTTTTTT
J: TRBJ1-4
D: -
size: -
V: TRBV4-1

CDR3: CASSLYAGGSNQPQHF
DNA: TGTGCCAGCAGTTTATACGCAGGAGGTAGCAATCAGCCCCAGCATTTT
J: TRBJ1-5
D: -
size: -
V: TRBV28

CDR3: CASSLARLADTGELFF
DNA: TGTGCCAGCAGCTTAGCGCGACTAGCGGACACCGGGGAGCTGTTTTTT
J: TRBJ2-2
D: TRBD2
size: -
V: TRBV7-2

CDR3: CASRGRNEKLFF
DNA: TGCGCCAGCAGGGGCAGGAATGAAAAACTGTTTTTT
J: TRBJ1-4
D: -
size: -
V: TRBV5-1

CDR3: CASSYRNTGGTDTQYF
DNA: TGTGCCAGCAGTTACCGAAACACAGGGGGCACAGATACGCAGTATTTT
J: TRBJ2-3
D: TRBD1
size: -
V: TRBV6-5

CDR3: CASSQGAKGGVGQGAQPQHF
DNA: TGTGCCAGCAGCCAAGGGGCTAAAGGCGGAGTCGGACAGGGGGCTCAGCCCCAGCATTTT
J: TRBJ1-5
D: TRBD1
size: -
V: TRBV4-2

CDR3: CASGLRTTGNTIYF
DNA: TGTGCTAGTGGTCTCCGGACCACTGGAAACACCATATATTTT
J: TRBJ1-3
D: -
size: -
V: TRBV12-5

CDR3: CASSQAASGGPATFPQYF
DNA: TGCGCCAGCAGCCAAGCGGCTAGCGGGGGGCCCGCTACCTTCCCGCAGTATTTT
J: TRBJ2-3
D: TRBD2
size: -
V: TRBV4-1

CDR3: CASSLTSRLYNSPLHF
DNA: TGTGCCAGCAGTTTAACGTCCAGGCTCTATAATTCACCCCTCCACTTT
J: TRBJ1-6
D: -
size: -
V: TRBV27

CDR3: CASSSGPSNQPQHF
DNA: TGTGCCAGCAGCTCGGGACCAAGCAATCAGCCCCAGCATTTT
J: TRBJ1-5
D: -
size: -
V: TRBV9

CDR3: CASSLQGAMRNQPQHF
DNA: TGTGCCAGCAGCTTGCAGGGGGCGATGCGCAATCAGCCCCAGCATTTT
J: TRBJ1-5
D: TRBD1
size: -
V: TRBV5-8

CDR3: CASSLGQGYGYTF
DNA: TGTGCCAGCAGCCTGGGACAAGGCTATGGCTACACCTTC
J: TRBJ1-2
D: -
size: -
V: TRBV7-9

CDR3: CSVDRGGTEAFF
DNA: TGCAGCGTCGACAGGGGAGGGACTGAAGCTTTCTTT
J: TRBJ1-1
D: TRBD1
size: -
V: TRBV29-1

CDR3: CASSSDGTSGGDTQYF
DNA: TGCGCCAGCAGCTCCGACGGGACTAGCGGGGGAGATACGCAGTATTTT
J: TRBJ2-3
D: TRBD2
size: -
V: TRBV5-1

CDR3: CASSQTGDGNTIYF
DNA: TGTGCCAGCAGTCAAACAGGGGATGGAAACACCATATATTTT
J: TRBJ1-3
D: TRBD1
size: -
V: TRBV2

CDR3: CASSQDWNSPLHF
DNA: TGTGCCAGCAGCCAGGACTGGAATTCACCCCTCCACTTT
J: TRBJ1-6
D: -
size: once
V: TRBV5-8

CDR3: CASTDRYLRNTEAFF
DNA: TGTGCCAGTACTGACAGGTATCTAAGAAACACTGAAGCTTTCTTT
J: TRBJ1-1
D: -
size: once
V: TRBV19

CDR3: CASTFGTVNTEAFF
DNA: TGTGCCAGCACATTCGGGACGGTTAACACTGAAGCTTTCTTT
J: TRBJ1-1
D: -
size: once
V: TRBV6-5

CDR3: CASSLRTRAYNEQFF
DNA: TGTGCCAGCAGCCTCCGGACTAGAGCTTACAATGAGCAGTTCTTC
J: TRBJ2-1
D: TRBD2
size: -
V: TRBV7-2

CDR3: CASTLMANTGELFF
DNA: TGTGCCAGCACCCTTATGGCGAACACCGGGGAGCTGTTTTTT
J: TRBJ2-2
D: -
size: -
V: TRBV28

CDR3: CASSLAVGSYGYTF
DNA: TGCGCCAGCAGCTTGGCCGTAGGAAGCTATGGCTACACCTTC
J: TRBJ1-2
D: -
size: -
V: TRBV5-1

CDR3: CASSRSTGELFF
DNA: TGCGCCAGCAGCAGGTCCACCGGGGAGCTGTTTTTT
J: TRBJ2-2
D: -
size: -
V: TRBV10-1